This T cell receptor beta chain comes out of a study of shared clonotypes between healthy human individuals. Notes on the study in general: Lower generation probabilities were found for non-shared clonotypes than for those shared by all four donors. Naive CD4 clonotype sharing across a few donors was approximately 5%. Owing to a small donor count, the genetic and exposure-history diversity represented was limited.

CDR1 and CDR2 (germline): SGHRS, YFSETQ. V was trimmed by 3 bases and J by 5 bases, leaving 15 bases between them. This CDR3 is 14 amino acids long. The repertoire was sequenced with immunoSEQ multiplex PCR; TCRdb's copy has only in-frame clones and lacks some. The data hold about 640,000 clones, with less than 80% observed a single time. This clone showed up just a few times. Its antigen is not known. The sequenced material came from memory CD4+ T cells sorted from blood. Indicated subset: CD45RA-negative fraction. The clonotype comes from a woman aged 25 to 39 in good health. This chain uses TRBV5-1 with TRBJ2-7; D unresolved. The CDR3 is CASSSGGSLDEQYF. In nucleotides, the CDR3 is TGCGCCAGCAGCTCAGGTGGCAGTTTGGACGAGCAGTACTTC.